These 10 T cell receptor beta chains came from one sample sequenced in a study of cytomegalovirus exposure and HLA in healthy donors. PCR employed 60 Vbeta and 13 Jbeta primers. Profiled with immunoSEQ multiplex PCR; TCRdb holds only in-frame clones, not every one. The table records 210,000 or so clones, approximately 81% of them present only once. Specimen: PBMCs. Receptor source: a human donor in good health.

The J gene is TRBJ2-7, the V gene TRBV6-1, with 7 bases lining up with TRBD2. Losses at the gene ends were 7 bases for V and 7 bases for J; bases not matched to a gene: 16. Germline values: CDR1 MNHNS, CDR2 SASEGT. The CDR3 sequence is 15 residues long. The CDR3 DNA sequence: TGTGCCAGCAAATGGACCGATGGGGGGGTTGTGGAGCAGTACTTC. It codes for CASKWTDGGVVEQYF.

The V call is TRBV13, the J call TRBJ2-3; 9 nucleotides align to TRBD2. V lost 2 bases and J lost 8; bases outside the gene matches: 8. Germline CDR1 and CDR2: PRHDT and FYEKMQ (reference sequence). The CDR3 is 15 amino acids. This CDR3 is CASSLPRTSDRTQYF. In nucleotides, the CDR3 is TGTGCCAGCAGCTTACCAAGGACTAGCGATCGTACGCAGTATTTT.

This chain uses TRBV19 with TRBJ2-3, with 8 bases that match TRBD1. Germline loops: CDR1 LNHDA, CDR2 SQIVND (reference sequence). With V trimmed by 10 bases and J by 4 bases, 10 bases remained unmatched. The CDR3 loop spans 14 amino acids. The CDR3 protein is CATTPRTGSDTQYF. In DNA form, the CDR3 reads TGTGCCACCACCCCCCGGACAGGGTCAGATACGCAGTATTTT.

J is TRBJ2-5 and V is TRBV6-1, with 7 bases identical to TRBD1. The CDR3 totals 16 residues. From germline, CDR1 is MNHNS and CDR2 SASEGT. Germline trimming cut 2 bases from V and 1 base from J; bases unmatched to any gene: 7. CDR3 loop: CASSEILGQPQETQYF. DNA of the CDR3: TGTGCCAGCAGTGAAATTTTGGGACAGCCCCAAGAGACCCAGTACTTC.

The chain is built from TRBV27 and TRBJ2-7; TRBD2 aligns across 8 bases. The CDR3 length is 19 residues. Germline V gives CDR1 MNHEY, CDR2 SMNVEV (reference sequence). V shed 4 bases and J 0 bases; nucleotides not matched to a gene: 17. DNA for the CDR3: TGTGCCAGCAGTTCGGACGGAAATAAACACGGGACTAGCTCCTACGAGCAGTACTTC. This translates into CASSSDGNKHGTSSYEQYF.

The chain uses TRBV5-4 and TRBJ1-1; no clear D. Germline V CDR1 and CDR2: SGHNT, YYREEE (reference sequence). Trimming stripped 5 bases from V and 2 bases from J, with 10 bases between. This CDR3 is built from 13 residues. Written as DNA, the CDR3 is TGTGCCAGCAGACACCCCCAAAACACTGAAGCTTTCTTT. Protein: CASRHPQNTEAFF.

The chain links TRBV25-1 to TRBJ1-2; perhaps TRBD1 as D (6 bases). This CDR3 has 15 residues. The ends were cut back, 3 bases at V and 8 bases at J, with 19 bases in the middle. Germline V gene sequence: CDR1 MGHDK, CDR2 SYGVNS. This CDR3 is CASSDPGHKPGGYTF. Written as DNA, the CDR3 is TGTGCCAGCAGTGATCCGGGACACAAACCGGGAGGCTACACCTTC.

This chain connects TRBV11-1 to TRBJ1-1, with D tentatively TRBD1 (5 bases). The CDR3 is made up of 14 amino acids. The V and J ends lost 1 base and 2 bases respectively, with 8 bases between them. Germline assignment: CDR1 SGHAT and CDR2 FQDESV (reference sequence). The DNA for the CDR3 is TGTGCCAGCAGCTTAGTCAGGGAAAACACTGAAGCTTTCTTT. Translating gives CASSLVRENTEAFF. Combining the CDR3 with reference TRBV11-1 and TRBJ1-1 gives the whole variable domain EAEVAQSPRYKITEKSQAVAFWCDPISGHATLYWYRQILGQGPELLVQFQDESVVDDSQLPKDRFSAERLKGVDSTLKIQPAELGDSAMYLCASSLVRENTEAFFGQGTRLTVV.

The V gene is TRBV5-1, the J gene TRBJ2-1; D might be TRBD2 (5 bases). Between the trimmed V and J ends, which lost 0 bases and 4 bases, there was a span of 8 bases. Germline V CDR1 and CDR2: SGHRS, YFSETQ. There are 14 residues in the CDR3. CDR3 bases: TGCGCCAGCAGCTTGGGTCCGGGATACAATGAGCAGTTCTTC. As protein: CASSLGPGYNEQFF. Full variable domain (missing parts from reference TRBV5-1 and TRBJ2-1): KAGVTQTPRYLIKTRGQQVTLSCSPISGHRSVSWYQQTPGQGLQFLFEYFSETQRNKGNFPGRFSGRQFSNSRSEMNVSTLELGDSALYLCASSLGPGYNEQFFGPGTRLTVL.

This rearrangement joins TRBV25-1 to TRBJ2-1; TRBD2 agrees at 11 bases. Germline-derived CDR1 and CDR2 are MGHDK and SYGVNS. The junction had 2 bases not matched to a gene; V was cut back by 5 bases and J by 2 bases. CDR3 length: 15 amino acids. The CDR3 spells CASSKTSGAYNEQFF. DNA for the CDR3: TGTGCCAGCAGTAAGACTAGCGGGGCCTACAATGAGCAGTTCTTC.